The source of this T cell receptor beta chain is a study of identifying expanded T cells in peripheral blood. Profiled with immunoSEQ multiplex PCR; TCRdb holds only in-frame clones, not every one. The table records approximately 63,000 clones, around 87% of them present only once. This clone was detected only a few times. Its antigen is unidentified. Study-level findings and limits: Differentially abundant clones: roughly 1.2 between replicates, about 15 at roughly 2 weeks, 19 to 20 at four. Variance in clone template counts between approximately two-week samples significantly increased with total template count across all healthy donors.

During the collection period, no donor immune events like infections were recorded. The specimen was blood. This TCR came from a person aged 18 to 70 in good health.

DNA for the CDR3: TGTGCCAGCAGCGATCATTCTGGAAACACCATATATTTT. The encoded protein is CASSDHSGNTIYF. The chain has TRBV11-1 and TRBJ1-3; D gene ambiguous. CDR1 and CDR2 from the germline V gene are SGHAT and FQDESV (reference sequence). Trimming shortened V by 5 bases and J by 1 base, and 6 bases separated the two germline ends. This CDR3 region has 13 residues.